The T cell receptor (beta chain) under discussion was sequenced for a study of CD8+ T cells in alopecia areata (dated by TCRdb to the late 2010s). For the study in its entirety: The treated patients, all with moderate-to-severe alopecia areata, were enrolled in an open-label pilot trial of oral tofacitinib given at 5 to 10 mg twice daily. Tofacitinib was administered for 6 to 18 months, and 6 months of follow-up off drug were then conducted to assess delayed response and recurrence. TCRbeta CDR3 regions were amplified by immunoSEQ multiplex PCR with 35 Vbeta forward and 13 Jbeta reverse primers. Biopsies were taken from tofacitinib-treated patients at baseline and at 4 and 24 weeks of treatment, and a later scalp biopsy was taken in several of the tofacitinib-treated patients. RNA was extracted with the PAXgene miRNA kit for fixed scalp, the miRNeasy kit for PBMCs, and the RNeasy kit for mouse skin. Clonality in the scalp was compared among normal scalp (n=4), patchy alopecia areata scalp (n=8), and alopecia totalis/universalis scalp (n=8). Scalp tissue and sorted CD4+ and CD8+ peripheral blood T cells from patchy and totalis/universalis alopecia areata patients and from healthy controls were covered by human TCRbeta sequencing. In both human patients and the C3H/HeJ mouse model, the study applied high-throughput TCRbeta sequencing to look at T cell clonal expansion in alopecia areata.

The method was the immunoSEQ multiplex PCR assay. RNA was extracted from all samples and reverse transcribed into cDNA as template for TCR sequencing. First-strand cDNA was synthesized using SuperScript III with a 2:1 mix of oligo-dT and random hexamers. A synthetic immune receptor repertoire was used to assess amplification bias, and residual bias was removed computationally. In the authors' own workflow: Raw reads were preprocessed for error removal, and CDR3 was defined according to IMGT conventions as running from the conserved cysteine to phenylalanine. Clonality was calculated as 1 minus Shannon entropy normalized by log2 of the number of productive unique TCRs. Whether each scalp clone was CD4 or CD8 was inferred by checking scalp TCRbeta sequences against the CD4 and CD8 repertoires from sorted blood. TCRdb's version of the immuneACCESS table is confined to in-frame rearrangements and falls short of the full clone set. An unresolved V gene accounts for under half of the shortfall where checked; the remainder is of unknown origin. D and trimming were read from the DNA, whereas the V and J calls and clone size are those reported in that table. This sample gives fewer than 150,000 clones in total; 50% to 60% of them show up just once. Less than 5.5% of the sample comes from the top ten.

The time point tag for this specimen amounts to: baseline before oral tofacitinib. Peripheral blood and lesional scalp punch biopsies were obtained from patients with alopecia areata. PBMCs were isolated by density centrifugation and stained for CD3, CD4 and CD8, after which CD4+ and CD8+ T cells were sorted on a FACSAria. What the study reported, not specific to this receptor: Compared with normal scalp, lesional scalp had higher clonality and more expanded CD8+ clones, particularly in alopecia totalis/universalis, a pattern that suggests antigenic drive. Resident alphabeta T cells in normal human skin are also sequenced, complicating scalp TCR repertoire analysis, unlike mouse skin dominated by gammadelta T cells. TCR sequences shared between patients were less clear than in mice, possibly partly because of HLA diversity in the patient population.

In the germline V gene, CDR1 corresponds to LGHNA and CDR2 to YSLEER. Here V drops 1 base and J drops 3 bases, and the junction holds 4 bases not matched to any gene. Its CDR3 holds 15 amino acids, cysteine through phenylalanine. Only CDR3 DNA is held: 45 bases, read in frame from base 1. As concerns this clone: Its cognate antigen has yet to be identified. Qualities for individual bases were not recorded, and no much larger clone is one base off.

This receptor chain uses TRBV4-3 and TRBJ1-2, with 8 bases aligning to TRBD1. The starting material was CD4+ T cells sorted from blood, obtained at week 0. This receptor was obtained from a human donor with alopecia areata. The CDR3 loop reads CASSQGVTGDYGYTF. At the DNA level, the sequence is TGCGCCAGCAGCCAAGGGGTGACAGGGGACTATGGCTACACCTTC.